Shown below are 28 T cell receptor beta chains from a single sample sequenced in a study of blood T cell repertoires in COVID-19. Sequencing used immunoSEQ multiplex PCR; TCRdb keeps in-frame clones, though not all of them. This table has about 150,000 clones, around 87% appearing once. The sequenced sample was PBMCs or T cells enriched from blood (not recorded which). The receptor set was obtained from a woman in her fifties or sixties who had recovered from COVID-19.

The J gene is TRBJ2-1, the V gene TRBV30, with 7 bases that match TRBD1. CDR1 GTSNPN and CDR2 SVGIG come from the germline V gene (reference sequence). V lost 3 bases to trimming and J lost 6 bases; unmatched junction nucleotides: 5. This CDR3 region has 13 residues. CDR3 amino acids: CAWRTGFANEQFF. In DNA form, the CDR3 reads TGTGCCTGGAGGACAGGGTTTGCCAATGAGCAGTTCTTC.

The chain is built from TRBV12-3 or TRBV12-4 and TRBJ1-1; D possibly corresponds to TRBD1 (6 bases). V was trimmed by 1 base and J by 11 bases, leaving 11 bases between them. The CDR3 consists of 12 residues. In DNA, the CDR3 is TGTGCCAGCAGTTTAGAGGGACAACTGGCTTTCTTT. This translates into CASSLEGQLAFF.

This chain joins TRBV7-8 and TRBJ2-2; 7 positions match TRBD2. With V trimmed by 0 bases and J by 2 bases, 6 bases remained unmatched. CDR3 length: 17 residues. Germline-derived CDR1 and CDR2 are SGHVS and FQNEAQ. The CDR3 is CASSLARRGYNTGELFF. The CDR3, as DNA: TGTGCCAGCAGCTTAGCTCGGCGGGGGTACAACACCGGGGAGCTGTTTTTT. Variable domain in full (rest from reference TRBV7-8 and TRBJ2-2): GAGVSQSPRYKVAKRGQDVALRCDPISGHVSLFWYQQALGQGPEFLTYFQNEAQLDKSGLPSDRFFAERPEGSVSTLKIQRTQQEDSAVYLCASSLARRGYNTGELFFGEGSRLTVL.

The chain combines TRBV5-6 with TRBJ2-4; weak D call: TRBD1 (6 bases). V lost 4 bases and J lost 3, with 8 bases in between. CDR3 size: 13 residues. The germline CDR1 and CDR2 sequences are SGHDT and YYEEEE. The DNA of the CDR3 is TGTGCCAGCAGCATGGACAGCAAAAACATTCAGTACTTC. It is translated as CASSMDSKNIQYF. Full variable domain (rest looked up from reference TRBV5-6 and TRBJ2-4): DAGVTQSPTHLIKTRGQQVTLRCSPKSGHDTVSWYQQALGQGPQFIFQYYEEEERQRGNFPDRFSGHQFPNYSSELNVNALLLGDSALYLCASSMDSKNIQYFGAGTRLSVL.

The sample holds a few counts of this clone. V and J are TRBV19 and TRBJ1-5, with 7 bases fitting TRBD1. The germline CDR1 and CDR2 sequences are LNHDA and SQIVND (reference sequence). This CDR3 is 14 amino acids long. V shed 5 bases and J 6 bases; nucleotides not matched to a gene: 7. For the CDR3, the DNA is TGTGCCAGTAGTGACAGGGTTGGAGGTCAGCCCCAGCATTTT. It yields the protein CASSDRVGGQPQHF.

The chain is built from TRBV7-8 and TRBJ1-5, with 9 bases that match TRBD1. Germline trimming cut 5 bases from V and 6 bases from J; bases unmatched to any gene: 14. The CDR3 covers 17 residues. Germline CDR1 SGHVS, CDR2 FQNEAQ. As DNA, the CDR3 is TGTGCCAGCAGCCAAGGGACAGGGCCGCGAGGGGGTCAGCCCCAGCATTTT. This sequence encodes CASSQGTGPRGGQPQHF.

This rearrangement joins TRBV5-1 to TRBJ1-1, with TRBD1 as a possible D gene (6 bases). The CDR3 has 18 residues. CDR1 SGHRS and CDR2 YFSETQ come from the germline V gene. The V gene lost 4 bases and the J gene lost 0 bases, with 22 bases spanning the gap. The CDR3 protein is CASSPKGGGTGVNTEAFF. The CDR3 bases are TGCGCCAGCAGCCCGAAAGGGGGGGGTACTGGTGTGAACACTGAAGCTTTCTTT. Drawing the rest from reference TRBV5-1 and TRBJ1-1, the complete variable domain is KAGVTQTPRYLIKTRGQQVTLSCSPISGHRSVSWYQQTPGQGLQFLFEYFSETQRNKGNFPGRFSGRQFSNSRSEMNVSTLELGDSALYLCASSPKGGGTGVNTEAFFGQGTRLTVV.

This chain connects TRBV3-1 (or the pseudogene TRBV3-2) to TRBJ2-3; D gene uncertain. V lost 0 bases and J lost 0, with 10 bases in between. This CDR3 spans 16 amino acids. CDR1 and CDR2 (germline): LGHDT, YNNKEL (reference sequence). The CDR3 DNA reads as TGTGCCAGCAGCCAAGACGCCGGTTATAGCACAGATACGCAGTATTTT. This gives the protein CASSQDAGYSTDTQYF.

This clone was seen a single time. The rearrangement links TRBV3-1 (or the pseudogene TRBV3-2) to TRBJ1-3; the D is unclear. This CDR3 is 13 amino acids long. V was clipped by 4 bases and J by 7 bases, with 11 bases between them. Per germline, CDR1 LGHDT and CDR2 YNNKEL (reference sequence). In DNA, the CDR3 is TGTGCCAGCAGCCCTCGAACCGGGAACACCATATATTTT. Translated: CASSPRTGNTIYF.

The V and J genes are TRBV4-2 and TRBJ2-2; no reliable D call. Trimming removed 1 base from V and 3 bases from J, with 3 bases in between. Per the germline V gene, CDR1 is LGHNA and CDR2 is YNFKEQ. CDR3 size: 13 residues. This CDR3 reads CASSQAYTGELFF. The CDR3 DNA follows: TGTGCCAGCAGCCAAGCTTACACCGGGGAGCTGTTTTTT.

This clone was seen a handful of times. This rearrangement joins TRBV27 to TRBJ1-2, with D hard to call. V shed 1 base and J shed 3 bases, with 6 bases lying between them. CDR1 is MNHEY and CDR2 is SMNVEV in the germline V gene (reference sequence). The CDR3 is 13 amino acids. The CDR3: CASSLYGYYGYTF. The CDR3 DNA is TGTGCCAGCAGTTTATACGGGTACTATGGCTACACCTTC.

The gene calls are TRBV11-2 and TRBJ1-2, with D possibly TRBD1 on 6 matching bases. Per germline, CDR1 SGHAT and CDR2 FQNNGV. This CDR3 has 15 residues. The V gene lost 0 bases and the J gene lost 4 bases, with 12 bases spanning the gap. CDR3 DNA sequence: TGTGCCAGCAGCTTAGAAAACCGGGACACCTATGGCTACACCTTC. It is translated as CASSLENRDTYGYTF. The full variable domain, with the rest looked up from reference TRBV11-2 and TRBJ1-2, is EAGVAQSPRYKIIEKRQSVAFWCNPISGHATLYWYQQILGQGPKLLIQFQNNGVVDDSQLPKDRFSAERLKGVDSTLKIQPAKLEDSAVYLCASSLENRDTYGYTFGSGTRLTVV.

The rearrangement joins TRBV7-2 to TRBJ2-7, with no clear D. Germline V lookup: CDR1 SGHTA, CDR2 FQGNSA. The CDR3 sequence is 15 residues long. Trimming removed 5 bases at V and 3 bases at J, with 17 bases between. The CDR3 loop is CASSQDPGFNYEQYF. In DNA form, the CDR3 reads TGTGCCAGCAGCCAAGACCCCGGGTTCAACTACGAGCAGTACTTC. Full variable domain (outside the CDR3, taken from reference TRBV7-2 and TRBJ2-7): GAGVSQSPSNKVTEKGKDVELRCDPISGHTALYWYRQSLGQGLEFLIYFQGNSAPDKSGLPSDRFSAERTGGSVSTLTIQRTQQEDSAVYLCASSQDPGFNYEQYFGPGTRLTVT.

In this sample, this clone turned up many times. V gene TRBV19 combines with J gene TRBJ1-2; D is perhaps TRBD1 (6 bases). V lost 7 bases to trimming and J lost 5 bases, with 17 bases between them. The CDR3 runs 14 residues. Germline CDR1 LNHDA, CDR2 SQIVND (reference sequence). CDR3: CASTLQGSSYGYTF. The CDR3 nucleotides read TGTGCCAGTACCCTCCAGGGGTCTTCTTATGGCTACACCTTC.

The V and J genes are TRBV27 and TRBJ2-3; TRBD2 matches at 15 bases. Germline trimming cut 4 bases from V and 3 bases from J; bases unmatched to any gene: 2. CDR1 and CDR2 from the germline V gene are MNHEY and SMNVEV (reference sequence). The CDR3 is 16 residues long. The CDR3 sequence: CASSSGLAGGTDTQYF. In DNA, the CDR3 is TGTGCCAGCAGTTCGGGACTAGCGGGGGGAACAGATACGCAGTATTTT.

The gene calls are TRBV7-6 and TRBJ2-7; D is unresolved. V was clipped by 5 bases and J by 3 bases, with 11 bases between them. The length of the CDR3 is 13 residues. Germline CDR1 is SGHVS and CDR2 is FNYEAQ. The CDR3 spells CASSPSGLYEQYF. CDR3 nucleotides: TGTGCCAGCAGCCCGAGTGGTCTCTACGAGCAGTACTTC.

The genes are TRBV5-5 and TRBJ1-5; D unresolved. Deletions cut 0 bases from V and 1 base from J, with 5 bases between. Germline lookup yields CDR1 SGHKS and CDR2 YYEKEE (reference sequence). The CDR3 sequence is 14 residues long. The CDR3 sequence: CASSLGQSNQPQHF. The CDR3 DNA follows: TGTGCCAGCAGCTTGGGGCAGAGCAATCAGCCCCAGCATTTT. Full variable domain (outside the CDR3, taken from reference TRBV5-5 and TRBJ1-5): DAGVTQSPTHLIKTRGQQVTLRCSPISGHKSVSWYQQVLGQGPQFIFQYYEKEERGRGNFPDRFSARQFPNYSSELNVNALLLGDSALYLCASSLGQSNQPQHFGDGTRLSIL.

CDR3 DNA: TGCAGCGTTGAGACGGGGACAGGGGGCACCGGGGAGCTGTTTTTT. Residues: CSVETGTGGTGELFF. The rearrangement joins TRBV29-1 to TRBJ2-2, with 11 bases aligning to TRBD1. J lost 4 bases, V lost 3 bases, and 4 bases had no gene match. The CDR3 consists of 15 residues. Germline loops: CDR1 SQVTM, CDR2 ANQGSEA.

This clone appeared a single time. This rearrangement joins TRBV19 to TRBJ1-2; 8 bases match TRBD1. CDR3 length: 14 amino acids. From germline, CDR1 is LNHDA and CDR2 SQIVND (reference sequence). Trimming at V came to 5 bases and at J to 5 bases, leaving 7 bases not matched to a gene. CDR3 in amino acids: CASSAGQGLYGYTF. CDR3 DNA sequence: TGTGCCAGTAGTGCCGGACAGGGCCTTTATGGCTACACCTTC.

The V gene is TRBV13, the J gene TRBJ2-1, with a possible D match to TRBD1 (6 bases). V gave up 5 bases and J gave up 7 bases, with 12 bases separating them. The length of the CDR3 is 13 residues. Germline V gene data show CDR1 as PRHDT and CDR2 as FYEKMQ (reference sequence). The CDR3 region has the DNA TGTGCCAGCAGCATCCCTGGACAGAATGAGCAGTTCTTC. It encodes CASSIPGQNEQFF.

The genes are TRBV11-1 and TRBJ2-1; 8 bases match TRBD2. The CDR3 is made up of 14 amino acids. Germline CDR1 is SGHAT and CDR2 is FQDESV (reference sequence). J gave up 6 bases and V 4 bases, and 5 bases lay outside the gene matches. The CDR3 coding sequence is TGTGCCAGCAGCTACGGACTAGCTTCCAATGAGCAGTTCTTC. Protein: CASSYGLASNEQFF.

This chain connects TRBV11-2 to TRBJ1-2; 11 bases agree with TRBD1. Germline V gene sequence: CDR1 SGHAT, CDR2 FQNNGV. The CDR3 runs 15 residues. Trimming took 2 bases from V and 4 from J; bases not matched to a gene: 3. The CDR3 region is CASSLQGQGAYGYTF. The CDR3 DNA is TGTGCCAGCAGCTTACAAGGACAGGGGGCCTATGGCTACACCTTC.

The chain recombines TRBV7-9 with TRBJ2-1; TRBD2 matches at 9 bases. V was clipped by 0 bases and J by 2 bases; unmatched bases: 11. The CDR3 sequence is 19 residues long. Germline V gene lookup returns CDR1 SEHNR and CDR2 FQNEAQ (reference sequence). As DNA, the CDR3 is TGTGCCAGCAGCTTAGCACCCCCTAGCGCGGGGGGGCCCTACAATGAGCAGTTCTTC. Translated: CASSLAPPSAGGPYNEQFF.

The chain links TRBV19 to TRBJ1-6, with 11 bases that match TRBD1. The CDR3 is made up of 14 amino acids. CDR1 LNHDA and CDR2 SQIVND come from the germline V gene (reference sequence). V gave up 6 bases and J gave up 7 bases; unmatched junction bases: 2. The CDR3 is CASSRDRGNSPLHF. CDR3 DNA: TGTGCCAGTAGCCGGGACAGGGGGAATTCACCCCTCCACTTT.

The chain is built from TRBV5-1 and TRBJ1-1; D gene ambiguous. V was shortened by 6 bases and J by 1 base, with 10 bases between the two germline ends. The CDR3 sequence is 13 residues long. CDR1 and CDR2 (germline): SGHRS, YFSETQ. The CDR3 region is CASTRNRNTEAFF. Written as DNA, the CDR3 is TGCGCCAGCACCCGGAACAGGAACACTGAAGCTTTCTTT.

This clone was counted once. J is TRBJ1-5 and V is TRBV6-5; D not certain. The germline CDR1 and CDR2 sequences are MNHEY and SVGAGI. V dropped 6 bases and J dropped 1 base, with 13 bases sitting between them. The CDR3 extends over 15 amino acids. CDR3 DNA sequence: TGTGCCAGCAGCCCCTCGGGGAAGAGCAATCAGCCCCAGCATTTT. Protein product: CASSPSGKSNQPQHF.

This rearrangement joins TRBV19 to TRBJ1-6, with D perhaps matching TRBD1 (5 bases). CDR1 and CDR2 (germline): LNHDA, SQIVND (reference sequence). The CDR3 loop spans 13 amino acids. V was trimmed by 7 bases and J by 9 bases, leaving 13 bases between them. This chain's CDR3 is CASTGEGSSPLHF. CDR3 nucleotide sequence: TGTGCCAGTACGGGGGAAGGTAGTTCACCCCTCCACTTT. The full variable domain, its missing parts supplied by reference TRBV19 and TRBJ1-6, is DGGITQSPKYLFRKEGQNVTLSCEQNLNHDAMYWYRQDPGQGLRLIYYSQIVNDFQKGDIAEGYSVSREKKESFPLTVTSAQKNPTAFYLCASTGEGSSPLHFGNGTRLTVT.

V and J are TRBV3-1 (or the pseudogene TRBV3-2) and TRBJ1-4; D call uncertain. Trimming shortened V by 8 bases and J by 4 bases, and 11 bases separated the two germline ends. Germline lookup yields CDR1 LGHDT and CDR2 YNNKEL (reference sequence). The length of the CDR3 is 13 residues. DNA of the CDR3: TGTGCCAGCGGCCGGCAGGTTAATGAAAAACTGTTTTTT. Protein sequence: CASGRQVNEKLFF.